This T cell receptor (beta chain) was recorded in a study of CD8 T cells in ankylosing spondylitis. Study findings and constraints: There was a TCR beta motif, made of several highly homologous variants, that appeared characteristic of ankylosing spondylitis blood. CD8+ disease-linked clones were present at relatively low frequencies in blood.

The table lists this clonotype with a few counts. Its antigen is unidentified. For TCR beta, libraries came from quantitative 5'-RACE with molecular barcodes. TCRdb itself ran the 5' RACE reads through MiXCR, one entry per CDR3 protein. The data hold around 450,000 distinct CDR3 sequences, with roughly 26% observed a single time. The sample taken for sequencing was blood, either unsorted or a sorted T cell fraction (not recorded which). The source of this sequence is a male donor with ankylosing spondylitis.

The DNA of the CDR3 is TGTGCCAGCAGTTTAAAAACTGAAGCTTTCTTT. It is translated as CASSLKTEAFF. This chain joins TRBV12-3 or TRBV12-4 and TRBJ1-1, with D hard to call. V was pared by 2 bases and J by 5 bases, with 3 bases between. This CDR3 has 11 amino acids.